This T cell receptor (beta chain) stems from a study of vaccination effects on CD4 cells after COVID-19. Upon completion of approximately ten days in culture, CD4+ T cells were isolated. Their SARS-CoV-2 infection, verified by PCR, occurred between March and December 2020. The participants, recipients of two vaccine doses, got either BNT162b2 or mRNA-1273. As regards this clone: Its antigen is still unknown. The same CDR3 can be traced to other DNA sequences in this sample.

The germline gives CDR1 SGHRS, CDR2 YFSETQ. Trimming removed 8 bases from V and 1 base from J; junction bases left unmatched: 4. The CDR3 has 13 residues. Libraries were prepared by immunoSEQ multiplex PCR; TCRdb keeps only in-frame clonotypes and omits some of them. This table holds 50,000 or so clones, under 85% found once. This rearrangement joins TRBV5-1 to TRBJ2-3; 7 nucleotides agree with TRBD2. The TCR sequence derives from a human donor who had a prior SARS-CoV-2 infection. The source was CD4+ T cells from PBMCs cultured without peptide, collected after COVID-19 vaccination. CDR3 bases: TGCGCCAGTAGCGGGCAGGGCACAGATACGCAGTATTTT. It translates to CASSGQGTDTQYF.